This TCR beta chain was recovered during a study of blood T cells in healthy people across ages. Concerning this clonotype: Its antigen is currently unknown.

Study-wide points: With unsorted PBMCs, a conclusive comparison of naive versus antigen-experienced cells was not possible. Older age coincided with a roughly linear decline in TCR beta diversity per million T cells.

The second PCR ran about 6 to 12 cycles with a sample-barcoded 5' primer and J-beta primers. Every sample gave at least 2.5 million paired-end reads containing CDR3. One entry per CDR3 protein, called by TCRdb with MiXCR from the 5' RACE reads. The data contain about 770,000 distinct CDR3 sequences, more than 40% of them seen just once; the ten biggest clones take up roughly 18%. CDR3 size: 14 residues. Germline loops: CDR1 SGHRS, CDR2 YFSETQ. V lost 3 bases and J 7 bases, leaving 11 bases between the germline ends. This clonotype was sampled from a man in his 60s in good health. The chain carries TRBV5-1 and TRBJ1-6; D not resolved. Sequencing input: blood. The CDR3: CASSSGEPNSPLHF. Written as DNA, the CDR3 is TGCGCCAGCAGCTCCGGGGAACCAAATTCACCCCTCCACTTT.